These 2 T cell receptor beta chains originate from one sample sequenced in a study of patients and donors after allogeneic stem cell transplantation. TCRdb reprocessed the RT-PCR reads via MiXCR and lists one record per CDR3 protein. The sample has more than 150,000 distinct CDR3 sequences; 41% are singletons. Sequencing input: blood, either unsorted or a sorted T cell fraction (not recorded which). The receptor set was obtained from a human donor who was either an allogeneic HSCT recipient or a stem cell or donor lymphocyte infusion donor (not recorded which). It is not recorded whose cells these are; they may come from a transplant donor.

The gene calls are TRBV6-5 and TRBJ2-7; 11 bases align to TRBD2. Trimming took 5 bases from V and 4 from J; bases not matched to a gene: 7. Per germline, CDR1 MNHEY and CDR2 SVGAGI. The CDR3 spans 15 residues. DNA of the CDR3: TGTGCCAGCAGTACTCCTAGCGGGAGGAGATACGAGCAGTACTTC. Translated: CASSTPSGRRYEQYF.

The genes are TRBV19 and TRBJ2-2; D is unresolved. V dropped 3 bases and J dropped 5 bases, with 7 bases sitting between them. Germline CDR1 and CDR2: LNHDA and SQIVND (reference sequence). There are 13 residues in the CDR3. DNA for the CDR3: TGTGCCAGTAGTATTACCAGGACCGGGGAGCTGTTTTTT. This codes for CASSITRTGELFF.